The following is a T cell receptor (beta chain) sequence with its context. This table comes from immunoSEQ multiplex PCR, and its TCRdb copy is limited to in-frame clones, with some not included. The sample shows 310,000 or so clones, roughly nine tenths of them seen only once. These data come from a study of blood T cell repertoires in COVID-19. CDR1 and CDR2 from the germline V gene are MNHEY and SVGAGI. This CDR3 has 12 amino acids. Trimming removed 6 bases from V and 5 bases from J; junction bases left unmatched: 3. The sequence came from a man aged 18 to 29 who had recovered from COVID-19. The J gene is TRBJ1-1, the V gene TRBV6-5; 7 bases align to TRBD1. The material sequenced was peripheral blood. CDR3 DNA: TGTGCCAGCAGAGGGGGCTGGACTGAAGCTTTCTTT. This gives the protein CASRGGWTEAFF.